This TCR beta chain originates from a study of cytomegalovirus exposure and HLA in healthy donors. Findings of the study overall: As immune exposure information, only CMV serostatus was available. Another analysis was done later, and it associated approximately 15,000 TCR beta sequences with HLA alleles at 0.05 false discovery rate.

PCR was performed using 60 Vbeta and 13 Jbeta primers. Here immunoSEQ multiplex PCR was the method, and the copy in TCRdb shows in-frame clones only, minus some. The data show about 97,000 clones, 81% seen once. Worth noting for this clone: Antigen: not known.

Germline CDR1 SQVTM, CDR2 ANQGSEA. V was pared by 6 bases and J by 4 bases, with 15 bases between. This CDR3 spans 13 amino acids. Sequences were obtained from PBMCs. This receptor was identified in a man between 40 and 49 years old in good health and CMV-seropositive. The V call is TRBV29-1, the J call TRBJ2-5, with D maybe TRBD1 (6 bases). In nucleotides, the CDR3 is TGCAGCGTCTCCCGCACAGGGTTAGAGACCCAGTACTTC. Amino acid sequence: CSVSRTGLETQYF.